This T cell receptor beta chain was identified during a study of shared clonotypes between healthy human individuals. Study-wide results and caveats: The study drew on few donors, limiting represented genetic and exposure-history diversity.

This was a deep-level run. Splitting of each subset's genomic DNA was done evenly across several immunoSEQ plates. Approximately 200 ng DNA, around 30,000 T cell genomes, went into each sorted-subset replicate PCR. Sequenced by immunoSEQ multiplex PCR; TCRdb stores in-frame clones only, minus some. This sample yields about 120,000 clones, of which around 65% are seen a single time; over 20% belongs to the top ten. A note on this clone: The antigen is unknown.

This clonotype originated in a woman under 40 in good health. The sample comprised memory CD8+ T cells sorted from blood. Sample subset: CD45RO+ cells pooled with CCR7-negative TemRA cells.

CDR3 residues: CASSEAGGASEKLFF. The CDR3 DNA sequence: TGTGCCAGCAGTGAAGCGGGGGGGGCAAGTGAAAAACTGTTTTTT. V is TRBV6-1 and J is TRBJ1-4, with a weak D call TRBD1 (6 bases). The CDR3 contains 15 residues. Germline V lookup: CDR1 MNHNS, CDR2 SASEGT. Trimming pared 0 bases from V and 7 bases from J, leaving 12 bases between.